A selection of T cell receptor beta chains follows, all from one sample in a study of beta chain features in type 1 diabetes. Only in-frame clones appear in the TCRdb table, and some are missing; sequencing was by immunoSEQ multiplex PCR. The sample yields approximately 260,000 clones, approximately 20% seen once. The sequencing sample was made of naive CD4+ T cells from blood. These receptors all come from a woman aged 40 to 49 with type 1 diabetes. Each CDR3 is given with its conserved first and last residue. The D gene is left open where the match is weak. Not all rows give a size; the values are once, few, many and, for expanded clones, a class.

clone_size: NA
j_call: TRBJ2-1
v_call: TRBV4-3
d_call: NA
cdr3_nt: TGCGCCAGCAGCCAAGATGGGGGACACCGTGAGCAGTTCTTC
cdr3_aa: CASSQDGGHREQFF

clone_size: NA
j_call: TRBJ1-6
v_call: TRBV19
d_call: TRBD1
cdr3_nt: TGTGCCAGTAGGGACGGGACAGCCGAAAATTCACCCCTCCACTTT
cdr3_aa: CASRDGTAENSPLHF

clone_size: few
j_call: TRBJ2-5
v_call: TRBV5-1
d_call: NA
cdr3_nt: TGCGCCAGCAGCGGAACCGGGACACCCGAAGAGACCCAGTACTTC
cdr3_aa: CASSGTGTPEETQYF

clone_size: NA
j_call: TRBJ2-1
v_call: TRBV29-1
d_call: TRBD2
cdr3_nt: TGCAGCGTTCGGAAGCCTAGCGGGGGGTATAACAATGAGCAGTTCTTC
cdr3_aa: CSVRKPSGGYNNEQFF

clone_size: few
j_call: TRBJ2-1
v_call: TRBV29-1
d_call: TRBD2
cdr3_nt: TGCAGCGTTCGGCGACTAGCGGGAGGGCTGGGTGAGCAGTTCTTC
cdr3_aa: CSVRRLAGGLGEQFF

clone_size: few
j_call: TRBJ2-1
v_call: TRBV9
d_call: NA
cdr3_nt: TGTGCCAGCAGCGTAGCCAGGGTAGGAACCTACAATGAGCAGTTCTTC
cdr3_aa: CASSVARVGTYNEQFF

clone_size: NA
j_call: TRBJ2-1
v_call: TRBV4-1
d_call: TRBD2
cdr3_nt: TGCGCCAGCAGCCAAGCGCAGACTAGCGGGAGTTACAATGAGCAGTTCTTC
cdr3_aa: CASSQAQTSGSYNEQFF

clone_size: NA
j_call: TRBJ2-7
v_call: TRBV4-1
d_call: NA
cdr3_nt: TGCGCCAGCAGCCCCTCACTTAACTACGAGCAGTACTTC
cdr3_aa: CASSPSLNYEQYF

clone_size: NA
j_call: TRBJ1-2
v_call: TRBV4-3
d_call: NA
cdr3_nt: TGCGCCAGCAGCCATCACAGGGATTCAGGCTACACCTTC
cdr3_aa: CASSHHRDSGYTF

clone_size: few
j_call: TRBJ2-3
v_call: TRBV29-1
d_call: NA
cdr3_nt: TGCAGCGTTGGAGGTTCCAGCCACACAGATACGCAGTATTTT
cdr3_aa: CSVGGSSHTDTQYF

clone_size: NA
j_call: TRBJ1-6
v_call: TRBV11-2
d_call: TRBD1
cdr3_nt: TGTGCCAGCAGCTCCAGGGGGCGCGGGGGATCACCCCTCCACTTT
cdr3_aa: CASSSRGRGGSPLHF

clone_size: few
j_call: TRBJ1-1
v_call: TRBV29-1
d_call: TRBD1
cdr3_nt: TGCAGCGTTGCGCGGGGGACAGGGCATAACACTGAAGCTTTCTTT
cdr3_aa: CSVARGTGHNTEAFF

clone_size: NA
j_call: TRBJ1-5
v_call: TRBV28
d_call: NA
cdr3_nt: TGTGCCAGCAGTTTATCCACTCGCAATCAGCCCCAGCATTTT
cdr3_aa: CASSLSTRNQPQHF

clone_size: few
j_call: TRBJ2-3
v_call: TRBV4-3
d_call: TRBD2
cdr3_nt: TGCGCCAGCAGCCAAGATGGAGGCGGGGGGGACGCAGATACGCAGTATTTT
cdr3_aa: CASSQDGGGGDADTQYF

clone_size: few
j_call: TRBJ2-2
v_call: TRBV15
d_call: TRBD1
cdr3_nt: TGTGCCACCAGCCGGGACAGGGCCCCCGGGGAGCTGTTTTTT
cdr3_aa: CATSRDRAPGELFF

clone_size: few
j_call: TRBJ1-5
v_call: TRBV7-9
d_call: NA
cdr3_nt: TGTGCCAGCAGCTCCTCAGGGAGCAATCAGCCCCAGCATTTT
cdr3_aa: CASSSSGSNQPQHF